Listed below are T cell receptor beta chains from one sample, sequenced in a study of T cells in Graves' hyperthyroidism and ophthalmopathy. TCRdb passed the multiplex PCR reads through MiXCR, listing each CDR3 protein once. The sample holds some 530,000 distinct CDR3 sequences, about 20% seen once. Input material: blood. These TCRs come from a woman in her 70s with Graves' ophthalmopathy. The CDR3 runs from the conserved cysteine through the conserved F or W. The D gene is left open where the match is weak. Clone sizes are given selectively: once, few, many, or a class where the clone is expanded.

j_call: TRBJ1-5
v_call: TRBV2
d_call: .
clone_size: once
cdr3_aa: CASSKDDRQPRHF
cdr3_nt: TGTGCCAGCAGTAAGGACGATCGGCAGCCCCGGCATTTT

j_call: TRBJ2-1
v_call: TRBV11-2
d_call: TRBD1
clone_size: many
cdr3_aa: CASSLSLGQNNEQFF
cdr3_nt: TGTGCCAGCAGCTTATCCCTGGGACAGAACAATGAGCAGTTCTTC

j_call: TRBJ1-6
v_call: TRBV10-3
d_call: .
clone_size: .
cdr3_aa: CAISVGISDNSPLHF
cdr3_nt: TGTGCCATCAGTGTAGGGATCAGCGACAATTCACCCCTCCACTTT

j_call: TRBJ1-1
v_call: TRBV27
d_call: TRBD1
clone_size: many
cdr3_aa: CASSPLGQGGLNTEAFF
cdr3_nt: TGTGCCAGCAGTCCGCTGGGACAGGGTGGTTTGAACACTGAAGCTTTCTTT

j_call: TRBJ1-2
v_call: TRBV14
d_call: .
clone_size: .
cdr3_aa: CASSLRTGAYYGYTF
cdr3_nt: TGTGCCAGCAGCCTTAGAACGGGGGCATACTATGGCTACACCTTC

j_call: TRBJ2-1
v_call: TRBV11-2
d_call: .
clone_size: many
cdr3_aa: CASRPTGGSYNEQFF
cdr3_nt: TGTGCCAGCAGGCCCACCGGAGGGTCCTACAATGAGCAGTTCTTC

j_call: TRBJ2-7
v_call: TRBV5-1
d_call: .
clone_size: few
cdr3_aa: CASSLGRLNYEQYF
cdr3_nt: TGCGCCAGCAGCTTGGGACGATTAAACTACGAGCAGTACTTC

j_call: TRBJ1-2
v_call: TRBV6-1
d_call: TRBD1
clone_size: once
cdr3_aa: CASSPQGAMKGYTF
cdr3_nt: TGTGCCAGCAGCCCCCAGGGGGCTATGAAGGGCTACACCTTC

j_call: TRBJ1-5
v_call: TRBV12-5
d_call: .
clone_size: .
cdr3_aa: CASGLRVSQPQHF
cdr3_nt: TGTGCTAGTGGTTTGAGGGTTAGTCAGCCCCAGCATTTT

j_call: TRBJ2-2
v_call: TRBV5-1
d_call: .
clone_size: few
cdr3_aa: CASSLDAGNTGELFF
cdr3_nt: TGCGCCAGCAGCTTGGACGCGGGAAACACCGGGGAGCTGTTTTTT

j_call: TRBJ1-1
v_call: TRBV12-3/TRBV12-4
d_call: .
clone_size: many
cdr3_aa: CASSVSRLTEAFF
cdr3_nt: TGTGCCAGCAGTGTATCGCGGCTCACTGAAGCTTTCTTT